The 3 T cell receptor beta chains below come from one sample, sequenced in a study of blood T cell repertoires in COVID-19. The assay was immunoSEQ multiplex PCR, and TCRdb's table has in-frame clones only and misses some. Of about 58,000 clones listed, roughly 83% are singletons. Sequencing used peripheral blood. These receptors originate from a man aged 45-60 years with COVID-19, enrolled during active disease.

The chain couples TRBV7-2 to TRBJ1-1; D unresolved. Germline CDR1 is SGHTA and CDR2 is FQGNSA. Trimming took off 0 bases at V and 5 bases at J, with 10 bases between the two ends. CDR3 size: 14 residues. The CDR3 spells CASSLAHQATEAFF. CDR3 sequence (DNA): TGTGCCAGCAGCTTAGCGCACCAGGCAACTGAAGCTTTCTTT. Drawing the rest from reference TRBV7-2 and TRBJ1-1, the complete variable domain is GAGVSQSPSNKVTEKGKDVELRCDPISGHTALYWYRQSLGQGLEFLIYFQGNSAPDKSGLPSDRFSAERTGGSVSTLTIQRTQQEDSAVYLCASSLAHQATEAFFGQGTRLTVV.

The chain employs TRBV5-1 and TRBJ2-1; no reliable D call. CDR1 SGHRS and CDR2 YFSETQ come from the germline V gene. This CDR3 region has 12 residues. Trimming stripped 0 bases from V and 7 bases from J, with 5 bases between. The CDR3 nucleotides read TGCGCCAGCAGCTTGGTTCATAATGAGCAGTTCTTC. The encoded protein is CASSLVHNEQFF.

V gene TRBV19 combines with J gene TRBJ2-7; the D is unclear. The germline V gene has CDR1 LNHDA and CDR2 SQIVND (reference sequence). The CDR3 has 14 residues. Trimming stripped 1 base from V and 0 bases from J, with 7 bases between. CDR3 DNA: TGTGCCAGTAGTATAGTGGAGAGCTCCTACGAGCAGTACTTC. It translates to CASSIVESSYEQYF.